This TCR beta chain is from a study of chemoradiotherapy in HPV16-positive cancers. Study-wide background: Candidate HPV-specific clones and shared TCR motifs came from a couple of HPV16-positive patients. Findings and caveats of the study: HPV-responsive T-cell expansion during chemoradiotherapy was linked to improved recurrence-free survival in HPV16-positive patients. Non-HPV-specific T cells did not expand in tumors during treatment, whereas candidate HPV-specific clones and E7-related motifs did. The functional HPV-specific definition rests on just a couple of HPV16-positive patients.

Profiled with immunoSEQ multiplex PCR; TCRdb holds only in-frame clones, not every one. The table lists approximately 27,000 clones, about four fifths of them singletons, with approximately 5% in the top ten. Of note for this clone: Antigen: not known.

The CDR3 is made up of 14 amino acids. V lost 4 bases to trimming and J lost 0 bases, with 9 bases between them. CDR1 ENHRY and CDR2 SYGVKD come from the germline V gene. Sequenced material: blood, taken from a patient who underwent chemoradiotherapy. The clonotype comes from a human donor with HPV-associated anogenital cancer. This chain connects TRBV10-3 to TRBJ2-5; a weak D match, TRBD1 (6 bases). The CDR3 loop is CAISGGDNQETQYF. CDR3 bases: TGTGCCATCAGTGGAGGGGACAACCAAGAGACCCAGTACTTC.